A single sample is the source of the 15 T cell receptor beta chains below, sequenced in a study of regulatory T cells in long-lasting Graves disease. This sample's time point: persistent/refractory GD, antithyroid drugs over 5 years with positive TRAb. Construction of the TCR library relied on RNA isolated from PBMCs. Building the TCR beta libraries relied on iRepertoire HTBI primers, and CDR3 regions underwent Arm-PCR. TCRdb independently ran MiXCR on the multiplex PCR reads; one entry per CDR3 protein. The profile covers approximately 290,000 distinct CDR3 sequences, with 22% appearing a single time and just over 55% taken by the ten largest. The sample consisted of peripheral blood mononuclear cells (PBMCs), taken when the disease was refractory, from a patient treated with antithyroid drugs. All receptors come from a female donor with Graves disease.

This chain joins TRBV5-4 and TRBJ2-5, with 7 bases matching TRBD2. Germline values: CDR1 SGHNT, CDR2 YYREEE (reference sequence). Losses at the gene ends were 2 bases for V and 2 bases for J; bases not matched to a gene: 6. The CDR3 is 15 amino acids. The DNA of the CDR3 is TGTGCCAGCAGCTTACCCGGGACTAATCAAGAGACCCAGTACTTC. It yields the protein CASSLPGTNQETQYF.

The chain couples TRBV27 to TRBJ2-3, with TRBD2 matching 10 bases. This CDR3 has 17 amino acids. Trimming took 2 bases from V and 0 from J; bases not matched to a gene: 5. The germline V gene encodes CDR1 MNHEY and CDR2 SMNVEV (reference sequence). The chain's CDR3 is CASSLKGLATSTDTQYF. CDR3 coding DNA: TGTGCCAGCAGTTTAAAGGGACTAGCGACTAGCACAGATACGCAGTATTTT.

This clonotype counts as medium-sized. The genes are TRBV2 and TRBJ2-7; D may be TRBD2 (6 bases). CDR3 size: 16 residues. V was cut by 6 bases and J by 3 bases, with 21 bases left in between. The V gene's germline CDR1 is SNHLY and CDR2 FYNNEI. For the CDR3, the DNA is TGTGCCAGCAGCTGGGGCCACGGGAGAGGGAGCTACGAGCAGTACTTC. Translating gives CASSWGHGRGSYEQYF.

This chain connects TRBV3-1 to TRBJ2-2; D not resolved. Germline V gene data show CDR1 as LGHDT and CDR2 as YNNKEL (reference sequence). The CDR3 is made up of 14 amino acids. Trimming removed 1 base at V and 2 bases at J, with 5 bases between. In DNA, the CDR3 is TGTGCCAGCAGCCAAGCCAGTAACACCGGGGAGCTGTTTTTT. Encoded protein: CASSQASNTGELFF.

This clonotype was recorded at least ten times. V gene TRBV7-8 combines with J gene TRBJ2-5; D gene ambiguous. CDR1 is SGHVS and CDR2 is FQNEAQ in the germline V gene. V lost 5 bases and J lost 0, with 16 bases in between. The CDR3 loop spans 16 amino acids. Written as DNA, the CDR3 is TGTGCCAGCAGCCTCGAGCCAGCCGGATACCAAGAGACCCAGTACTTC. It yields the protein CASSLEPAGYQETQYF. The whole variable domain, filled in from reference TRBV7-8 and TRBJ2-5, reads GAGVSQSPRYKVAKRGQDVALRCDPISGHVSLFWYQQALGQGPEFLTYFQNEAQLDKSGLPSDRFFAERPEGSVSTLKIQRTQQEDSAVYLCASSLEPAGYQETQYFGPGTRLLVL.

V and J are TRBV27 and TRBJ1-5; D possibly corresponds to TRBD1 (5 bases). The V gene's germline CDR1 is MNHEY and CDR2 SMNVEV (reference sequence). V shed 6 bases and J shed 6 bases, with 15 bases lying between them. CDR3 length equals 14 residues. CDR3 residues: CASSAQGRAQPQHF. CDR3 nucleotides: TGTGCCAGCAGCGCTCAGGGTAGGGCTCAGCCCCAGCATTTT.

The table lists this clonotype with many counts. This sequence joins TRBV12-3 or TRBV12-4 and TRBJ2-5; TRBD2 matches 11 bases. After removal of 3 bases from V and 2 bases from J, the junction contained 11 bases not matched to a gene. The CDR3 length is 18 residues. In nucleotides, the CDR3 is TGTGCCAGCAGTTTCGGAGTTACTAGCGGGAGTACTCAAGAGACCCAGTACTTC. It codes for CASSFGVTSGSTQETQYF.

The chain combines TRBV19 with TRBJ1-5; D is ambiguous. CDR3 size: 12 residues. V was clipped by 3 bases and J by 3 bases, with 3 bases between them. The germline V gene encodes CDR1 LNHDA and CDR2 SQIVND (reference sequence). The CDR3 loop is CASSIFNQPQHF. The CDR3 region has the DNA TGTGCCAGTAGTATTTTCAATCAGCCCCAGCATTTT.

The J gene is TRBJ2-2, the V gene TRBV7-2; D not certain. The germline gives CDR1 SGHTA, CDR2 FQGNSA. The V end was cut by 5 bases, the J end by 6 bases, with 10 bases between. The CDR3 totals 13 residues. The CDR3 protein is CASSPVRSGELFF. CDR3 sequence (DNA): TGTGCCAGCAGCCCCGTAAGGTCCGGGGAGCTGTTTTTT.

This clonotype was detected only a few times. The chain couples TRBV9 to TRBJ2-7; the match to TRBD2 covers 9 bases. V was clipped by 3 bases and J by 4 bases; unmatched bases: 11. Germline V lookup: CDR1 SGDLS, CDR2 YYNGEE. The CDR3 sequence is 16 residues long. CDR3 nucleotides: TGTGCCAGCAGCGAGGGGGGTCGGACTAGCGTTTACGAGCAGTACTTC. This encodes CASSEGGRTSVYEQYF.

Only a few counts were recorded for this clonotype. J is TRBJ2-4 and V is TRBV7-9; 8 bases are a match to TRBD2. Germline V gives CDR1 SEHNR, CDR2 FQNEAQ (reference sequence). The CDR3 covers 14 residues. With V trimmed by 1 base and J by 6 bases, 2 bases remained unmatched. DNA of the CDR3: TGTGCCAGCAGCTTAGTGGGACTAGTAAACATTCAGTACTTC. Amino acids: CASSLVGLVNIQYF.

This clonotype was observed a handful of times. The gene calls are TRBV24-1 and TRBJ2-2; 7 nucleotides agree with TRBD1. J was trimmed by 6 bases and V by 5 bases; bases with no gene match: 8. CDR1 is KGHDR, CDR2 SFDVKD, per germline. CDR3 size: 15 residues. CDR3 region: CATSGARQGPGELFF. CDR3 nucleotide sequence: TGTGCCACCAGTGGGGCGAGACAGGGACCCGGGGAGCTGTTTTTT.

This clonotype showed up just a few times. V is TRBV20-1 and J is TRBJ1-2; D not resolved. This CDR3 has 11 residues. Trimming removed 6 bases from V and 3 bases from J, with 8 bases in between. Per the germline V gene, CDR1 is DFQATT and CDR2 is SNEGSKA (reference sequence). The CDR3 region has the DNA TGCAGTGCCCCCCTGGACTATGGCTACACCTTC. Its protein is CSAPLDYGYTF.

The CDR3 is CASSPRSGLNTEAFF. As DNA, the CDR3 is TGTGCCAGCAGCCCCCGGTCAGGGCTGAACACTGAAGCTTTCTTT. The genes are TRBV7-2 and TRBJ1-1; D is possibly TRBD1 (5 bases). Germline assignment: CDR1 SGHTA and CDR2 FQGNSA. Deletions cut 5 bases from V and 0 bases from J, with 13 bases between. CDR3 length equals 15 residues.

This clonotype was recorded many times. This rearrangement joins TRBV11-2 to TRBJ2-2; weak D call: TRBD1 (5 bases). Germline loops: CDR1 SGHAT, CDR2 FQNNGV. Trimming took 5 bases from V and 0 from J, leaving 13 bases between them. CDR3 size: 16 residues. The CDR3 region is CASSPSRAANTGELFF. In DNA, the CDR3 is TGTGCCAGCAGCCCCAGCAGGGCCGCGAACACCGGGGAGCTGTTTTTT.